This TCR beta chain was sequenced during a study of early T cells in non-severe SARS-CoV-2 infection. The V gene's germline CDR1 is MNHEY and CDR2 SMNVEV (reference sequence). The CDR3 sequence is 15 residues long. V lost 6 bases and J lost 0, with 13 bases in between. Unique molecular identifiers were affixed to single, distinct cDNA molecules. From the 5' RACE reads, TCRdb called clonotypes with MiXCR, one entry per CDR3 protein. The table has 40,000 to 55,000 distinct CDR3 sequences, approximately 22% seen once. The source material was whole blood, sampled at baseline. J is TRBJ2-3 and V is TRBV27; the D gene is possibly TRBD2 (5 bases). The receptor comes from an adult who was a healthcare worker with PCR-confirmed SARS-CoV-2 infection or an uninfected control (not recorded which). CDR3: CASSPPAGSTDTQYF. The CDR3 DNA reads TGTGCCAGCAGCCCCCCCGCGGGTAGCACAGATACGCAGTATTTT.